Reported below is one TCR beta chain. The CDR3 has 15 residues. Germline V CDR1 and CDR2: MNHEY, SMNVEV (reference sequence). The ends were cut back, 3 bases at V and 1 base at J, with 12 bases in the middle. Naive CD8 isolation took CD45RO-negative cells positively selected for CCR7 and excluded terminally differentiated effector memory CD45RA+ cells. The sample comes from a study of shared clonotypes between healthy human individuals. Clones were read by immunoSEQ multiplex PCR, and TCRdb kept only the in-frame ones, dropping some. The sample holds around 1.9 million clones, over 85% seen once. The receptor's source is a man between 18 and 29 years old in good health. Some clones in this sample may be carry-over from other donors' samples. Input material: naive CD8+ T cells from PBMCs. V and J are TRBV27 and TRBJ1-2, with a weak D call TRBD1 (5 bases). The CDR3 sequence is CASSLRGNFNYGYTF. The CDR3 nucleotides read TGTGCCAGCAGTTTGAGGGGAAACTTTAACTATGGCTACACCTTC.